The sequence of this TCR beta chain was determined in a study of cytomegalovirus exposure and HLA in healthy donors. Study-wide points: Later analysis indicated greater clonal expansion among HLA-associated TCR beta chains than among equally common other chains.

From germline, CDR1 is SEHNR and CDR2 FQNEAQ (reference sequence). This CDR3 is built from 17 residues. Trimming removed 5 bases from V and 0 bases from J; junction bases left unmatched: 9. A multiplex PCR was run with 60 Vbeta primers and 13 Jbeta primers. The table came from immunoSEQ multiplex PCR; TCRdb's copy has only in-frame clones and leaves some out. The sample lists around 200,000 clones, over 75% seen once, with roughly 0.22% in the top ten. Details on this clone: Antigen specificity is unknown.

The TCR sequence derives from a girl aged 2-10 years in good health and CMV-seronegative. Sequences were obtained from PBMCs. V is TRBV7-9 and J is TRBJ2-2, with 7 bases aligning to TRBD1. The CDR3 reads CASSPSGDSTNTGELFF. The CDR3 DNA follows: TGTGCCAGCAGCCCCTCAGGGGACAGCACGAACACCGGGGAGCTGTTTTTT.